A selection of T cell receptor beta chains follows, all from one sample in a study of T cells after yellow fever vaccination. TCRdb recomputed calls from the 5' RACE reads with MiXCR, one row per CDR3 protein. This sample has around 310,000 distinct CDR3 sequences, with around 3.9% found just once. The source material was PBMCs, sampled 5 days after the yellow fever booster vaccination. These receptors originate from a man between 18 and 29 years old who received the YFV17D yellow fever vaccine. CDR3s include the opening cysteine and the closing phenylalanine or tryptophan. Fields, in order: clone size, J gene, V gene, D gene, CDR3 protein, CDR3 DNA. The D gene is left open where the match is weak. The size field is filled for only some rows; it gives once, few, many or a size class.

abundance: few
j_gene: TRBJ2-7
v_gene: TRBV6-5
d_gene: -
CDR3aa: CASSYGPEQYF
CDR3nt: TGTGCCAGCAGTTATGGGCCCGAGCAGTACTTC

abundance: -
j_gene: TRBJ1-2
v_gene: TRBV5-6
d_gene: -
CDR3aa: CASSLTGYNTF
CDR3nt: TGTGCCAGCAGCTTGACCGGATACAACACCTTC

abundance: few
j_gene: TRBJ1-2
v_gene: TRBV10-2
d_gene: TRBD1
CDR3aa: CASQPILGQGAADGYTF
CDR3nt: TGCGCCAGCCAGCCTATATTGGGACAGGGGGCAGCTGATGGCTACACCTTC

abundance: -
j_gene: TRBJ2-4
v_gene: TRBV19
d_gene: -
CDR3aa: CASSSNGLGNIQYF
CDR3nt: TGTGCCAGTAGTAGTAACGGGCTGGGAAACATTCAGTACTTC

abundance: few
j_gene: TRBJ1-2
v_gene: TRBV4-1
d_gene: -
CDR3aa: CASSQGGALYGYTF
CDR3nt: TGCGCCAGCAGCCAAGGAGGCGCGCTCTATGGCTACACCTTC

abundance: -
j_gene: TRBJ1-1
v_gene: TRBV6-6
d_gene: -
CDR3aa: CASSKKSGFAAFF
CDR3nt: TGTGCCAGCAGCAAAAAATCAGGGTTTGCAGCTTTCTTT

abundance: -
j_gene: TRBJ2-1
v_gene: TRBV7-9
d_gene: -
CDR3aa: CASSLDVARVSEQFF
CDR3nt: TGTGCCAGCAGCTTGGATGTTGCTAGGGTCTCTGAGCAGTTCTTC

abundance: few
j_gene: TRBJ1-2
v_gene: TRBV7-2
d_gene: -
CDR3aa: CASSSELFDGQGGYTF
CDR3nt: TGTGCCAGCAGCTCCGAACTGTTCGACGGGCAAGGTGGCTACACCTTC

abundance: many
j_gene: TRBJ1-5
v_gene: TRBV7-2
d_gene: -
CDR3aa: CASSPMPGPPQHF
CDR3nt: TGTGCCAGCAGCCCAATGCCGGGGCCGCCCCAGCATTTT

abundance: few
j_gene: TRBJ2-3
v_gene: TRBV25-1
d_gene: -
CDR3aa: CASSELFGGLTDTQYF
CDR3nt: TGTGCCAGCAGTGAGTTGTTTGGGGGGCTCACAGATACGCAGTATTTT

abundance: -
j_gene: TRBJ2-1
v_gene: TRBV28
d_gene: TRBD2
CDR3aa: CASRRPDLAGGPQFF
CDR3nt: TGTGCCAGCAGGCGCCCCGACCTAGCGGGGGGGCCTCAGTTCTTC

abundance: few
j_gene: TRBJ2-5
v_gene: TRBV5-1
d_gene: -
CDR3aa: CASSLSTMEETQYF
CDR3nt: TGCGCCAGCAGCTTGAGCACCATGGAAGAGACCCAGTACTTC

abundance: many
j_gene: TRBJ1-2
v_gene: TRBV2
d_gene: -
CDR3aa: CASSAGADYGYTF
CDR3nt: TGTGCCAGCAGTGCCGGGGCAGATTATGGCTACACCTTC

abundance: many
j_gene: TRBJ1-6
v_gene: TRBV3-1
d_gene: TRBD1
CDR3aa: CASSQEGTGTNSPLHF
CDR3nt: TGTGCCAGCAGCCAAGAAGGGACAGGGACTAATTCACCCCTCCACTTT

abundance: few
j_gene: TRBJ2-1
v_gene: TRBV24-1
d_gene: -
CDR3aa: CATSDGDGTYNEQFF
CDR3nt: TGTGCCACCAGTGATGGGGACGGGACCTACAATGAGCAGTTCTTC

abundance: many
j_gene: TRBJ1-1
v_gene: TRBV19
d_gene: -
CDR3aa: CASIYRTEAFF
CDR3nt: TGTGCCAGTATATACCGCACTGAAGCTTTCTTT

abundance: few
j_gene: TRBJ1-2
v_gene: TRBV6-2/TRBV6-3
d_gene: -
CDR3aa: CASSYGGSQTYGYTF
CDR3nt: TGTGCCAGCAGTTACGGTGGATCTCAAACTTATGGCTACACCTTC

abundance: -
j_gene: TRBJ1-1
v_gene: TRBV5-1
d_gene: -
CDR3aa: CASSPQPDTEAFF
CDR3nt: TGCGCCAGCAGTCCCCAACCGGACACTGAAGCTTTCTTT

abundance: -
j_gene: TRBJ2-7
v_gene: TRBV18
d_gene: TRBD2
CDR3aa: CASSPPGLFPSYEQYF
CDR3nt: TGTGCCAGCTCACCCCCGGGACTATTTCCCTCCTACGAGCAGTACTTC

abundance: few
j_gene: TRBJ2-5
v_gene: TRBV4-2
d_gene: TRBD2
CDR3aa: CASSQDGPRGGETQYF
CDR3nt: TGTGCCAGCAGCCAAGACGGTCCGCGGGGGGGTGAGACCCAGTACTTC

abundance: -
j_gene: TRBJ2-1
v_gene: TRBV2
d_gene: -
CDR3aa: CASGLYNEQFF
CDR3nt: TGTGCCAGCGGCCTATACAATGAGCAGTTCTTC

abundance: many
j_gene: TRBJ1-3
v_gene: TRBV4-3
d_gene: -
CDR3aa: CASSPGTPGNTIYF
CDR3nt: TGCGCCAGCAGCCCAGGCACACCTGGAAACACCATATATTTT

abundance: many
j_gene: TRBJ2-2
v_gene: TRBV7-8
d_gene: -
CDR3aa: CASSPRGDTGELFF
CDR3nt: TGTGCCAGCAGCCCCAGGGGGGACACCGGGGAGCTGTTTTTT

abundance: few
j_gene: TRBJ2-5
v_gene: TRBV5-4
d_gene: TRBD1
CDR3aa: CASKTGLGETQYF
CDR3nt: TGTGCCAGTAAGACAGGGTTAGGAGAGACCCAGTACTTC

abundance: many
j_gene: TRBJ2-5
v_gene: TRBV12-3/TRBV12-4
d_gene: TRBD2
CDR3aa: CASSQTRGLAGETQYF
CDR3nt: TGTGCCAGCAGCCAAACCCGGGGGCTAGCGGGAGAGACCCAGTACTTC

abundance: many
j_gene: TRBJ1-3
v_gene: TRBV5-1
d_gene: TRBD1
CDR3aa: CASSRTGGEYTIYF
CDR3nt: TGCGCCAGCAGCCGGACAGGGGGTGAATACACCATATATTTT

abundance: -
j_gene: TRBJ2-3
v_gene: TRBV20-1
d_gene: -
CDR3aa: CSASLDPRDTQYF
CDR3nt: TGCAGTGCTAGTTTGGACCCCAGGGATACGCAGTATTTT

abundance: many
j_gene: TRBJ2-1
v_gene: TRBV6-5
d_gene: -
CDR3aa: CASRIGVLRNEQFF
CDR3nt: TGTGCCAGCAGAATTGGAGTTCTACGCAATGAGCAGTTCTTC

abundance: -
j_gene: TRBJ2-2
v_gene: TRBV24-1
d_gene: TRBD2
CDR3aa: CATSDGLAGHTGELFF
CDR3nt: TGTGCCACCAGTGATGGACTAGCGGGGCACACCGGGGAGCTGTTTTTT